This T cell receptor beta chain was obtained from a study of control samples from healthy donors and cancer patients. Here immunoSEQ multiplex PCR was the method, and the copy in TCRdb shows in-frame clones only, minus some. The table has roughly 450,000 clones, 75% to 95% seen once. CDR3 size: 15 residues. Germline CDR1 MNHEY, CDR2 SMNVEV (reference sequence). J was trimmed by 0 bases and V by 4 bases; bases with no gene match: 2. In its sample, this clone was seen once. The chain joins TRBV27 to TRBJ1-4, with 7 bases fitting TRBD1. This TCR came from a man aged 35 to 55 with head and neck cancer. Sequencing was done on a sample of PBMCs. For the CDR3, the DNA is TGTGCCAGCAGTTGGGACAGAGCAACTAATGAAAAACTGTTTTTT. This sequence encodes CASSWDRATNEKLFF. Using reference TRBV27 and TRBJ1-4 for the parts outside the CDR3, the full variable domain is EAQVTQNPRYLITVTGKKLTVTCSQNMNHEYMSWYRQDPGLGLRQIYYSMNVEVTDKGDVPEGYKVSRKEKRNFPLILESPSPNQTSLYFCASSWDRATNEKLFFGSGTQLSVL.